The 21 T cell receptor beta chains listed next were all sequenced from one sample in a study of CD8 T cells in ankylosing spondylitis. TCRdb re-analysed the 5' RACE reads in MiXCR, keeping a single row per CDR3 protein. Seen here are some 350,000 distinct CDR3 sequences, roughly 14% observed once, and the top ten hold around 0.99%. Sequencing input: blood, either unsorted or a sorted T cell fraction (not recorded which). The source is a male donor with ankylosing spondylitis or in good health (not recorded which).

This clonotype was seen more than once but under ten times. The rearrangement joins TRBV12-3 or TRBV12-4 to TRBJ1-2, with TRBD1 as a possible D gene (5 bases). This CDR3 comprises 12 residues. Trimming cost V 5 bases and J 4 bases, with 8 bases left between them. CDR3 coding DNA: TGTGCCAGCAGTGACAGCACCTATGGCTACACCTTC. It encodes CASSDSTYGYTF.

V is TRBV20-1 and J is TRBJ2-3; 9 bases line up with TRBD2. With 3 bases clipped from V and 2 bases from J, the junction kept 6 bases outside the gene matches. The CDR3 is 15 amino acids. The germline CDR1 and CDR2 sequences are DFQATT and SNEGSKA (reference sequence). The CDR3 DNA follows: TGCAGTGCTAGGTGGACTAGCGAATTCACAGATACGCAGTATTTT. Translating it yields CSARWTSEFTDTQYF.

There are a few counts of this clonotype. The V and J genes are TRBV3-1 and TRBJ2-1; a weak D match, TRBD2 (5 bases). CDR1 is LGHDT and CDR2 is YNNKEL in the germline V gene (reference sequence). V was cut by 4 bases and J by 7 bases, with 17 bases left in between. The CDR3 contains 15 residues. The CDR3 spells CASSPSFLGGNEQFF. The CDR3 nucleotides read TGTGCCAGCAGCCCGAGCTTCCTAGGAGGTAATGAGCAGTTCTTC.

The chain uses TRBV12-3 or TRBV12-4 and TRBJ2-2, with D possibly called TRBD1 or TRBD2 (5 bases each). The CDR3 has 14 residues. V lost 7 bases to trimming and J lost 6 bases, with 15 bases between them. CDR3 loop: CASTPGPGAGELFF. CDR3 nucleotides: TGTGCCAGCACTCCGGGGCCCGGGGCCGGGGAGCTGTTTTTT.

The chain is built from TRBV20-1 and TRBJ2-3; possibly TRBD1 or TRBD2 for D (6 bases each). The CDR3 has 15 amino acids. Trimming pared 2 bases from V and 3 bases from J, leaving 15 bases between. CDR1 and CDR2 from the germline V gene are DFQATT and SNEGSKA (reference sequence). This CDR3 is CSARLEGGNTDTQYF. CDR3 in DNA: TGCAGTGCTAGACTAGAGGGGGGTAATACAGATACGCAGTATTTT.

This clonotype has just a few counts. The rearrangement links TRBV20-1 to TRBJ2-1; 7 bases match TRBD2. This CDR3 is 15 amino acids long. The J segment lost 0 bases and the V segment lost 2 bases, leaving 4 bases of the junction unmatched. From germline, CDR1 is DFQATT and CDR2 SNEGSKA (reference sequence). The CDR3 protein is CSARKLAFSYNEQFF. CDR3 nucleotides: TGCAGTGCTAGAAAACTAGCGTTCTCCTACAATGAGCAGTTCTTC.

The chain carries TRBV12-3 or TRBV12-4 and TRBJ1-1; D not certain. Between the trimmed V and J ends, which lost 3 bases and 1 base, there was a span of 6 bases. This CDR3 is 13 amino acids long. The CDR3 spells CASSFFRNTEAFF. Here the CDR3 DNA reads TGTGCCAGCAGTTTTTTCCGGAACACTGAAGCTTTCTTT.

This clonotype showed up many times. The chain recombines TRBV14 with TRBJ2-1; no reliable D call. This CDR3 contains 11 residues. The germline V gene encodes CDR1 SGHDN and CDR2 FVKESK. V was clipped by 3 bases and J by 4 bases, with 1 base between them. The CDR3 sequence: CASSQYNEQFF. The DNA for the CDR3 is TGTGCCAGCAGCCAGTACAATGAGCAGTTCTTC.

This clonotype has a handful of counts. The chain employs TRBV5-6 and TRBJ2-1; D ambiguous. This CDR3 region has 14 residues. Trimming took 3 bases from V and 13 from J, leaving 20 bases between them. Looked up from germline, CDR1 is SGHDT and CDR2 is YYEEEE. CDR3 protein: CASSSYSLANGQFF. CDR3 nucleotide sequence: TGTGCCAGCAGCTCTTATTCCCTCGCGAATGGTCAGTTCTTC.

The chain has TRBV5-1 and TRBJ2-3; D not resolved. The V gene's germline CDR1 is SGHRS and CDR2 YFSETQ. The V end lost 1 base, the J end lost 6 bases, and 15 bases lay between the germline ends. CDR3 length equals 15 residues. The CDR3 DNA reads TGCGCCAGCAGCTTGACGGGTTTTGGTTCGGATACGCAGTATTTT. Translation gives CASSLTGFGSDTQYF.

V and J are TRBV5-1 and TRBJ1-1; TRBD1 aligns across 7 bases. The CDR3 consists of 12 residues. The V and J ends lost 4 bases and 5 bases, in that order; junction bases with no gene match: 2. Germline CDR1 is SGHRS and CDR2 is YFSETQ. CDR3 sequence: CASSRDRTEAFF. The CDR3 DNA follows: TGCGCCAGCAGCCGGGACAGAACTGAAGCTTTCTTT.

The chain joins TRBV20-1 to TRBJ2-1, with 11 bases that match TRBD2. Looked up from germline, CDR1 is DFQATT and CDR2 is SNEGSKA (reference sequence). This CDR3 region has 14 residues. V was pared by 6 bases and J by 5 bases, with 6 bases of the junction left unmatched. CDR3 in amino acids: CSAVKGLADNEQFF. The CDR3 region has the DNA TGCAGTGCCGTTAAGGGACTAGCGGACAATGAGCAGTTCTTC.

In this sample, this clonotype turned up a few times. The chain uses TRBV10-3 and TRBJ1-2; a possible D gene is TRBD1 (5 bases). The CDR3 length is 14 residues. CDR1 is ENHRY, CDR2 SYGVKD, per germline. The V gene lost 8 bases and the J gene lost 8 bases, with 21 bases spanning the gap. CDR3 loop: CAIQAGGAGEGYTF. Here the CDR3 DNA reads TGTGCCATCCAGGCGGGAGGCGCGGGGGAAGGCTACACCTTC.

This clonotype was detected a few times. The chain has TRBV12-3 or TRBV12-4 and TRBJ1-3; 7 bases are shared with TRBD1. J was trimmed by 4 bases and V by 7 bases; bases with no gene match: 10. This CDR3 contains 15 residues. The CDR3 is CASTPTGQVGNTIYF. For the CDR3, the DNA is TGTGCCAGCACTCCGACAGGGCAAGTGGGAAACACCATATATTTT.

The chain links TRBV30 to TRBJ2-7; tentative D call: TRBD2 (7 bases). Trimming pared 3 bases from V and 0 bases from J, leaving 15 bases between. CDR3 size: 15 residues. The V gene's germline CDR1 is GTSNPN and CDR2 SVGIG (reference sequence). DNA of the CDR3: TGTGCCTGGAGCGAAAAGGGGGGGAACTCCTACGAGCAGTACTTC. This codes for CAWSEKGGNSYEQYF.

There are many counts of this clonotype. CDR3 DNA: TGCAGCGTTGTGAGAGGGAATGGCTACACCTTC. This encodes CSVVRGNGYTF. The gene calls are TRBV29-1 and TRBJ1-2; no reliable D call. The CDR3 has 11 residues. The germline V gene has CDR1 SQVTM and CDR2 ANQGSEA. The V end was cut by 4 bases, the J end by 6 bases, with 9 bases between.

This clonotype was recorded once. A much bigger clone sits one base away, suggesting this may be a read error. The rearrangement links TRBV12-3 or TRBV12-4 to TRBJ2-3; 8 bases align to TRBD2. Trimming at V came to 4 bases and at J to 0 bases, leaving 9 bases not matched to a gene. This CDR3 has 17 residues. The CDR3 DNA sequence: TGTGCCAGCAGTTCATACACGGGAGGGCCTAGCACAGATACGCAGTATTTT. Translation gives CASSSYTGGPSTDTQYF.

The chain recombines TRBV5-1 with TRBJ2-5; possibly TRBD2 for D (5 bases). Per the germline V gene, CDR1 is SGHRS and CDR2 is YFSETQ. V lost 4 bases and J 4 bases, leaving 11 bases between the germline ends. The CDR3 runs 13 residues. CDR3 nucleotides: TGCGCCAGCAGCGATAGCGTAGGAGAGACCCAGTACTTC. Encoded protein: CASSDSVGETQYF. Together with reference TRBV5-1 and TRBJ2-5, the CDR3 gives the full variable domain: KAGVTQTPRYLIKTRGQQVTLSCSPISGHRSVSWYQQTPGQGLQFLFEYFSETQRNKGNFPGRFSGRQFSNSRSEMNVSTLELGDSALYLCASSDSVGETQYFGPGTRLLVL.

The chain has TRBV24-1 and TRBJ1-2; no clear D gene. The CDR3 contains 12 residues. CDR1 KGHDR and CDR2 SFDVKD come from the germline V gene. V was cut by 4 bases and J by 7 bases, with 9 bases left in between. CDR3 in amino acids: CATSEAGFGYTF. The CDR3 bases are TGTGCCACCAGTGAGGCGGGGTTTGGCTACACCTTC.

This clonotype was seen more than once but under ten times. The CDR3 loop reads CSAAPGGDTQYF. The CDR3 region has the DNA TGCAGTGCGGCCCCCGGCGGAGATACGCAGTATTTT. This chain uses TRBV20-1 with TRBJ2-3; no reliable D call. V shed 6 bases and J shed 5 bases, with 12 bases lying between them. The length of the CDR3 is 12 residues. Germline CDR1 and CDR2: DFQATT and SNEGSKA (reference sequence).

This clonotype was counted many times. The chain recombines TRBV12-3 or TRBV12-4 with TRBJ2-3, with no clear D. V was trimmed by 4 bases and J by 6 bases, leaving 11 bases between them. The CDR3 spans 13 residues. CDR3 in DNA: TGTGCCAGCAGTTCCCAGATACCCGATACGCAGTATTTT. This encodes CASSSQIPDTQYF.